This T cell receptor beta chain was found in a study of blood T cell repertoires in COVID-19. Study-level background: PBMCs, B-cell-depleted T cells, or T cells provided the cDNA or gDNA that made up the material.

Germline lookup yields CDR1 LNHDA and CDR2 SQIVND (reference sequence). This CDR3 contains 14 residues. Trimming removed 5 bases from V and 0 bases from J, with 10 bases in between. In the source study's methods: Amplification with reference gene primers provided the estimates of nucleated cell counts. Here immunoSEQ multiplex PCR was the method, and the copy in TCRdb shows in-frame clones only, minus some. That table is the source of V, J and clone size, and D and trimming were worked out from the DNA. The sample shows hundreds of thousands of clones, about 91% of them seen only once. The chain links TRBV19 to TRBJ1-1; D unclear. The TCR sequence derives from a woman in her 30s with COVID-19, enrolled during active disease. Sequencing input: peripheral blood. CDR3 sequence: CASSYEGLNTEAFF. The DNA for the CDR3 is TGTGCCAGTAGTTACGAGGGTTTGAACACTGAAGCTTTCTTT.